The 15 T cell receptor beta chains reported below all come from one sample, sequenced in a study of T-cell reconstitution after alpha-beta-depleted transplantation in children. Unique molecular identifiers were incorporated into the prepared TCRbeta library. TCRdb processed the PCR reads anew with MiXCR; each CDR3 protein has one entry. This sample has hundreds of thousands of distinct CDR3 sequences, with 16% found just once. Sequences were derived from PBMCs from the stem cell graft donor, sampled from the stem cell graft. The receptors were gathered from a human donor who donated a stem cell graft to a child with acute myeloid leukemia.

This clonotype was detected many times. The rearrangement joins TRBV12-3 or TRBV12-4 to TRBJ2-7; the D gene is possibly TRBD2 (6 bases). The V and J ends lost 5 bases and 7 bases respectively, with 18 bases between them. The CDR3 spans 14 residues. The CDR3 region has the DNA TGTGCCAGCAGTCCGGGACTTCCCGAAGGGGAGCAGTACGTC. It translates to CASSPGLPEGEQYV.

This clonotype was found a few times. The rearrangement links TRBV29-1 to TRBJ2-7; no definite D call. The V end was cut by 2 bases, the J end by 0 bases, with 11 bases between. The germline CDR1 and CDR2 sequences are SQVTM and ANQGSEA. The CDR3 length is 14 residues. The CDR3, as DNA: TGCAGCGTTGAATCCGGGCCTAACTCCTACGAGCAGTACTTC. Protein: CSVESGPNSYEQYF.

The chain recombines TRBV6-1 with TRBJ2-1; 14 bases line up with TRBD2. The CDR3 has 17 amino acids. Germline-derived CDR1 and CDR2 are MNHNS and SASEGT. Trimming at V came to 4 bases and at J to 1 base, leaving 3 bases not matched to a gene. The CDR3 sequence: CASSGTSGGLSYNEQFF. As DNA, the CDR3 is TGTGCCAGCAGTGGGACTAGCGGGGGGTTATCCTACAATGAGCAGTTCTTC.

This chain uses TRBV7-9 with TRBJ2-5; TRBD2 might be the D (6 bases). Germline values: CDR1 SEHNR, CDR2 FQNEAQ (reference sequence). V dropped 4 bases and J dropped 0 bases, with 18 bases sitting between them. The CDR3 spans 17 residues. CDR3 sequence reads: CASSSLGAGTYQETQYF. The CDR3 region has the DNA TGTGCCAGCAGCTCTCTAGGGGCGGGGACTTACCAAGAGACCCAGTACTTC.

V usage is TRBV27 and J usage is TRBJ2-3; 11 bases are a match to TRBD2. CDR1 is MNHEY and CDR2 is SMNVEV in the germline V gene (reference sequence). The CDR3 covers 21 residues. Trimming cost V 6 bases and J 0 bases; bases outside gene matches: 20. The CDR3 DNA is TGTGCCAGCAGCGCAGGAGCCTCAGTGGTAGCGGGGGGGCGGAGCACAGATACGCAGTATTTT. Translated, it gives CASSAGASVVAGGRSTDTQYF.

The rearrangement links TRBV30 to TRBJ2-5; D is unclear. This CDR3 contains 13 residues. V lost 2 bases and J lost 1, with 8 bases in between. Germline V lookup: CDR1 GTSNPN, CDR2 SVGIG (reference sequence). The CDR3 DNA reads as TGTGCCTGGAGTCAGGTGCCCCAAGAGACCCAGTACTTC. Residues: CAWSQVPQETQYF. Together with reference TRBV30 and TRBJ2-5, the CDR3 gives the full variable domain: SQTIHQWPATLVQPVGSPLSLECTVEGTSNPNLYWYRQAAGRGLQLLFYSVGIGQISSEVPQNLSASRPQDRQFILSSKKLLLSDSGFYLCAWSQVPQETQYFGPGTRLLVL.

The gene calls are TRBV7-2 and TRBJ2-1; TRBD1 aligns across 9 bases. The CDR3 length is 16 residues. Germline trimming cut 1 base from V and 4 bases from J; bases unmatched to any gene: 5. Per the germline V gene, CDR1 is SGHTA and CDR2 is FQGNSA. The CDR3: CASSLVPQGAYNEQFF. CDR3 in DNA: TGTGCCAGCAGCTTAGTGCCACAGGGGGCTTACAATGAGCAGTTCTTC.

There are many counts of this clonotype. The rearrangement joins TRBV6-5 to TRBJ2-1; D gene ambiguous. The CDR3 extends over 13 amino acids. V shed 0 bases and J shed 7 bases, with 7 bases lying between them. CDR1 is MNHEY, CDR2 SVGAGI, per germline. The CDR3 nucleotides read TGTGCCAGCAGTTACTCCCCGCGGAATGAGCAGTTCTTC. It encodes CASSYSPRNEQFF.

This clonotype was detected once. This sequence may be a read error, since a much larger clone differs from it by one base. This sequence joins TRBV5-5 and TRBJ2-1; possible D gene TRBD2, 6 bases. There are 15 residues in the CDR3. CDR1 SGHKS and CDR2 YYEKEE come from the germline V gene (reference sequence). CDR3 protein: CPSSLSAGYRNEQFF. The CDR3 DNA is TGTCCCAGCAGCTTGTCCGCGGGGTACCGCAATGAGCAGTTCTTC. Full variable domain (remainder filled in from reference TRBV5-5 and TRBJ2-1): DAGVTQSPTHLIKTRGQQVTLRCSPISGHKSVSWYQQVLGQGPQFIFQYYEKEERGRGNFPDRFSARQFPNYSSELNVNALLLGDSALYLCPSSLSAGYRNEQFFGPGTRLTVL.

This clonotype was recorded at least ten times. This chain uses TRBV29-1 with TRBJ1-4; D may be TRBD1 (6 bases). The CDR3 totals 13 residues. In germline, CDR1 is SQVTM, CDR2 ANQGSEA. V lost 4 bases, J lost 4 bases, and 10 bases lay in between. The CDR3 sequence: CSVGEGVNEKLFF. CDR3 nucleotides: TGCAGCGTTGGCGAGGGGGTTAATGAAAAACTGTTTTTT.

The J gene is TRBJ2-3, the V gene TRBV7-9, with 12 bases identical to TRBD2. Germline-derived CDR1 and CDR2 are SEHNR and FQNEAQ (reference sequence). The CDR3 sequence is 16 residues long. Germline trimming cut 4 bases from V and 2 bases from J; bases unmatched to any gene: 4. CDR3 nucleotides: TGTGCCAGCAGCTCGCGGACTAGCGGGGCCACAGATACGCAGTATTTT. As protein: CASSSRTSGATDTQYF.

This chain joins TRBV4-3 and TRBJ1-6; D remains unclear. There are 16 residues in the CDR3. Germline-derived CDR1 and CDR2 are LGHNA and YSLEER. Trimming removed 0 bases at V and 10 bases at J, with 16 bases between. The CDR3 protein is CASSQDAAVLGSPLHF. The CDR3 DNA sequence: TGCGCCAGCAGCCAAGATGCGGCGGTGTTGGGGTCACCCCTCCACTTT.

The V call is TRBV10-3, the J call TRBJ1-6, with 9 bases matching TRBD1. J was trimmed by 10 bases and V by 6 bases; bases with no gene match: 19. This CDR3 comprises 18 residues. CDR1 ENHRY and CDR2 SYGVKD come from the germline V gene. CDR3 protein: CAIRDRGLETLHRSPLHF. CDR3 DNA sequence: TGTGCCATCAGGGACAGGGGCCTCGAGACGCTTCACAGGTCACCCCTCCACTTT.

V usage is TRBV12-3 or TRBV12-4 and J usage is TRBJ2-6; D is possibly TRBD1 (6 bases). Trimming shortened V by 1 base and J by 1 base, and 14 bases separated the two germline ends. The CDR3 length is 18 residues. The CDR3 here is CASSLGDTLYSGANVLTF. The CDR3 DNA follows: TGTGCCAGCAGTTTAGGGGACACCCTGTATTCTGGGGCCAACGTCCTGACTTTC.

V gene TRBV6-1 combines with J gene TRBJ1-6, with D possibly matching TRBD1 (6 bases). Trimming left V 0 bases short and J 7 bases short, with 13 bases between. Germline CDR1 MNHNS, CDR2 SASEGT. The CDR3 extends over 16 amino acids. The CDR3 is CASSEAGGALNSPLHF. The DNA for the CDR3 is TGTGCCAGCAGTGAAGCAGGGGGGGCTTTAAATTCACCCCTCCACTTT.